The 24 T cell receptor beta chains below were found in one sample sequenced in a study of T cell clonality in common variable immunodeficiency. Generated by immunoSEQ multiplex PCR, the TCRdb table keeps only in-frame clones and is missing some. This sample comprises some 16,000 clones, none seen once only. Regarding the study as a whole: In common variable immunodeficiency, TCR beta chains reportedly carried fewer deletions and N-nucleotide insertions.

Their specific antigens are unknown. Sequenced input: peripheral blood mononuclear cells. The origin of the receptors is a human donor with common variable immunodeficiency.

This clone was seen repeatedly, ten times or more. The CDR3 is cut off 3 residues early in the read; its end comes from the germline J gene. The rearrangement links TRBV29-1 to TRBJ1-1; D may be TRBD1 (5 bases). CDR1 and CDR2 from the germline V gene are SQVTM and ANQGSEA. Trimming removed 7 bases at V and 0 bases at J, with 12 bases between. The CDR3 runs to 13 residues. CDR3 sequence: CSAGGGLNTEAFF. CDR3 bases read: TGCAGCGCCGGGGGGGGTTTGAACACTGAA.

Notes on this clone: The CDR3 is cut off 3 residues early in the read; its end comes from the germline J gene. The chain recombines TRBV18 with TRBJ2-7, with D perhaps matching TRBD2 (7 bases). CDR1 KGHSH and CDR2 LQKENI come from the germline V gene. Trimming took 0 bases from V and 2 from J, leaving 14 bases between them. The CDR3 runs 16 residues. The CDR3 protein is CASSPPNGGLTYEQYF. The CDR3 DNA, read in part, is TGTGCCAGCTCACCACCTAACGGGGGGCTCACCTACGAG.

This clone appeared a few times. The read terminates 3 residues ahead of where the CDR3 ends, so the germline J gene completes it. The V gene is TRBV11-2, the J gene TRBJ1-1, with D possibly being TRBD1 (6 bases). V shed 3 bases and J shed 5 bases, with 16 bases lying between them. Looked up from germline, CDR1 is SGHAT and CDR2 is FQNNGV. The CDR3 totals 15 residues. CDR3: CASSLIKGGTTEAFF. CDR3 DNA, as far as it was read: TGTGCCAGCAGCTTGATTAAGGGGGGGACAACTGAA.

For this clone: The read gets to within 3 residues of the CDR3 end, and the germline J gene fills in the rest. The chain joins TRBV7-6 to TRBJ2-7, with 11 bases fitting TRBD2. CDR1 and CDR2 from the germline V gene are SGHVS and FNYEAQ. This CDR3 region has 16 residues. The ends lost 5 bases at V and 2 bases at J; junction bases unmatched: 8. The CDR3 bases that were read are TGTGCCAGCAGCCCCCACTTAGCGGGGGGGACCTACGAG. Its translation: CASSPHLAGGTYE. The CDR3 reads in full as CASSPHLAGGTYEQYF.

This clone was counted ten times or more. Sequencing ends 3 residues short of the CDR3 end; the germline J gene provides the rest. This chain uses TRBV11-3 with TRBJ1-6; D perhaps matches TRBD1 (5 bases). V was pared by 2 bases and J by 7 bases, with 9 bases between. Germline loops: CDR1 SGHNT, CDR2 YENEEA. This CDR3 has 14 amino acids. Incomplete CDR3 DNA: TGTGCCAGCAGCTTACGAGGGGAAAATTCACCC. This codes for CASSLRGENSP. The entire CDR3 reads CASSLRGENSPLHF.

The CDR3 here is CASSLDYYEQYF. The sequenced part of the CDR3 DNA is TGTGCCAGCAGCTTAGACTATTACGAG. The chain has TRBV7-2 and TRBJ2-7; D unclear. The read stops 3 residues short of the end of the CDR3; the missing end is completed from the germline J gene. This CDR3 spans 12 amino acids. Trimming shortened V by 1 base and J by 4 bases, and 5 bases separated the two germline ends. The V gene's germline CDR1 is SGHTA and CDR2 FQGNSA. Complete variable domain (other parts from reference TRBV7-2 and TRBJ2-7): GAGVSQSPSNKVTEKGKDVELRCDPISGHTALYWYRQSLGQGLEFLIYFQGNSAPDKSGLPSDRFSAERTGGSVSTLTIQRTQQEDSAVYLCASSLDYYEQYFGPGTRLTVT.

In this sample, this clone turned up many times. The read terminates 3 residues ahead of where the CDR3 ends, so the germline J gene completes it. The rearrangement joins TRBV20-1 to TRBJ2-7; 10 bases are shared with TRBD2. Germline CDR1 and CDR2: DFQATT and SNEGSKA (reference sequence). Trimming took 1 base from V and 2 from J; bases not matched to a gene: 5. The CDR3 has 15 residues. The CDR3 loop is CSARGEAGGTYEQYF. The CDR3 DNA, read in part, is TGCAGTGCTAGAGGTGAAGCGGGGGGGACCTACGAG.

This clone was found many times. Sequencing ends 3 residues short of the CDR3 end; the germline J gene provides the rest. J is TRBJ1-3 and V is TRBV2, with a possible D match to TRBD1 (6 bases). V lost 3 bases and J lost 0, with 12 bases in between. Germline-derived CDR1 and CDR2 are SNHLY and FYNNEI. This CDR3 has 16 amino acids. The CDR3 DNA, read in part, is TGTGCCAGCAGTGAGGGGGCTCAATTCTCTGGAAACACC. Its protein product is CASSEGAQFSGNT. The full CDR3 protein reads CASSEGAQFSGNTIYF.

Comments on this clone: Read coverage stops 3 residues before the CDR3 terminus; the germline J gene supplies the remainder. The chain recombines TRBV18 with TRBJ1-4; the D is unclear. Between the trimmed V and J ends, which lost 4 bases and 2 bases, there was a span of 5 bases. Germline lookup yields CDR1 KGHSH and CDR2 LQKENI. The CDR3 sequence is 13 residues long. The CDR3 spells CASSRGTNEKLFF. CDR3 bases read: TGTGCCAGCTCACGCGGGACTAATGAAAAA.

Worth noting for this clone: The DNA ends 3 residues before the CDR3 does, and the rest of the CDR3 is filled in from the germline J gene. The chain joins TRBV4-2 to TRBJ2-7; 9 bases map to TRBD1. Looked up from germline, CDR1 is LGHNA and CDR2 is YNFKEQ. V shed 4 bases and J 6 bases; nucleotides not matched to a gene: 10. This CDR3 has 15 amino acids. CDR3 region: CASSLGDRVTPEQYF. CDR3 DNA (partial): TGTGCCAGCAGCCTCGGGGACAGGGTGACCCCCGAG.

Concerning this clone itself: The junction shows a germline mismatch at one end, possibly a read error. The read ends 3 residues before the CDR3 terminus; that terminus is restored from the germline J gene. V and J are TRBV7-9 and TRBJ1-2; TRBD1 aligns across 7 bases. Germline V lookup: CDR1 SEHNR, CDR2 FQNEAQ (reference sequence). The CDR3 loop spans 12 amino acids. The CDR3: CSSSAGQYGYTF. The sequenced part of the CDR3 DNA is TGTTCCAGCAGCGCGGGACAGTATGGC.

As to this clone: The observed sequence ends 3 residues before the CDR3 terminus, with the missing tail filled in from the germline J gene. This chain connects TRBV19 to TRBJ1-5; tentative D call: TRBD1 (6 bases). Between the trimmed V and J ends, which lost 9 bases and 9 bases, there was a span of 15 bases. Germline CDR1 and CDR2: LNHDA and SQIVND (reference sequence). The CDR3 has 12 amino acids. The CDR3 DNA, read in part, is TGTGCCAGGAGTGGGGGGGGGCTGCCC. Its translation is CARSGGGLP. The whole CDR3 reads CARSGGGLPQHF.

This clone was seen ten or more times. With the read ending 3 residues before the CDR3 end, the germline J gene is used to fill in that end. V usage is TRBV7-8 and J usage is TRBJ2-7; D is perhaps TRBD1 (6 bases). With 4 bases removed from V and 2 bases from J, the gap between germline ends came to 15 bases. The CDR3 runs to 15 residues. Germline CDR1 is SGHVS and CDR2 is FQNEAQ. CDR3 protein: CASSSRTVSTYEQYF. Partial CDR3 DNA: TGTGCCAGCAGCTCAAGGACAGTTAGCACCTACGAG.

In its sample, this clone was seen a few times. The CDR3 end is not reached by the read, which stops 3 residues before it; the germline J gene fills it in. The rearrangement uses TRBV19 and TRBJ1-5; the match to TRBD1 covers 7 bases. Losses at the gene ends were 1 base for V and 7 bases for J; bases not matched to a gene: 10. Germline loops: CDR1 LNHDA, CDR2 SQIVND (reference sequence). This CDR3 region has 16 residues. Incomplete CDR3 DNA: TGTGCCAGTAGTATAGTACAGACAGGGTGGGGCCAGCCC. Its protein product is CASSIVQTGWGQP. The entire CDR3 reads CASSIVQTGWGQPQHF.

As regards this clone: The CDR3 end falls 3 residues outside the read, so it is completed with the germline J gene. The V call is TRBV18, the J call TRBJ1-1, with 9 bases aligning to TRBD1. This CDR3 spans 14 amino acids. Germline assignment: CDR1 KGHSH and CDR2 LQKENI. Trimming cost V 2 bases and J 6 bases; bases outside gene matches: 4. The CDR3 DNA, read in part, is TGTGCCAGCTCACCAACAGGGGGCAGGGCTGAA. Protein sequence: CASSPTGGRAE. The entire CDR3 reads CASSPTGGRAEAFF.

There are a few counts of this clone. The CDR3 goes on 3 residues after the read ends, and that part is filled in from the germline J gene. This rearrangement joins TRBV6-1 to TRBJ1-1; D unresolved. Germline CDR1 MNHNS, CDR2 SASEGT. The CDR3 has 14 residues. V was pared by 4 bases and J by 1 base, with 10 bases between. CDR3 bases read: TGTGCCAGCAGTGCCTCGACAAAGAACACTGAA. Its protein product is CASSASTKNTE. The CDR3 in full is CASSASTKNTEAFF.

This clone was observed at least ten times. Incomplete CDR3 DNA: TGTGCCTGGACACGGGACAGGGGCACCTACGAG. Its protein product is CAWTRDRGTYE. From start to end, the CDR3 is CAWTRDRGTYEQYF. The chain carries TRBV30 and TRBJ2-7; 10 bases align to TRBD1. Coverage ceases 3 residues before the CDR3 finishes, and the germline J gene fills in the end. Germline trimming cut 4 bases from V and 2 bases from J; bases unmatched to any gene: 5. The CDR3 has 14 amino acids. Germline V lookup: CDR1 GTSNPN, CDR2 SVGIG (reference sequence). Using reference TRBV30 and TRBJ2-7 for the parts outside the CDR3, the full variable domain is SQTIHQWPATLVQPVGSPLSLECTVEGTSNPNLYWYRQAAGRGLQLLFYSVGIGQISSEVPQNLSASRPQDRQFILSSKKLLLSDSGFYLCAWTRDRGTYEQYFGPGTRLTVT.

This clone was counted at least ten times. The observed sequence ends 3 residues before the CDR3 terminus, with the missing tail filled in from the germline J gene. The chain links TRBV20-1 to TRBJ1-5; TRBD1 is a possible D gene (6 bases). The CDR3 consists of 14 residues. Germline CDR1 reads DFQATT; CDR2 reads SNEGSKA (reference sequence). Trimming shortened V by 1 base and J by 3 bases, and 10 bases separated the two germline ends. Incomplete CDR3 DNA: TGCAGTGCTAGAGTAGGACAGCTCAATCAGCCC. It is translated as CSARVGQLNQP. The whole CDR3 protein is CSARVGQLNQPQHF.

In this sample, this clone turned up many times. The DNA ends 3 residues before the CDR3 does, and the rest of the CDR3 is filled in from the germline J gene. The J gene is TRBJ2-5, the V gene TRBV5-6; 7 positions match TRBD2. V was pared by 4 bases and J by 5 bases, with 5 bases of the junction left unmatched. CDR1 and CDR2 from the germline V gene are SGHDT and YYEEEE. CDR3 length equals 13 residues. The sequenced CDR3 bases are TGTGCCAGCAGCGTGAGCGGGGTCGAGACC. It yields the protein CASSVSGVET. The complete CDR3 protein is CASSVSGVETQYF.

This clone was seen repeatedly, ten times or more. The CDR3 DNA, read in part, is TGTGCCAGCAGTGGTCGACTCCTCTACAATGAG. Residues: CASSGRLLYNE. In full, the CDR3 is CASSGRLLYNEQFF. The chain links TRBV9 to TRBJ2-1; no definite D call. The sequence runs out 3 residues before the end of the CDR3; the remainder is reconstructed from the germline J gene. The CDR3 runs 14 residues. Germline CDR1 SGDLS, CDR2 YYNGEE. V was shortened by 5 bases and J by 3 bases, with 12 bases between the two germline ends. Looking up the rest from reference TRBV9 and TRBJ2-1 gives the full variable domain: DSGVTQTPKHLITATGQRVTLRCSPRSGDLSVYWYQQSLDQGLQFLIQYYNGEERAKGNILERFSAQQFPDLHSELNLSSLELGDSALYFCASSGRLLYNEQFFGPGTRLTVL.

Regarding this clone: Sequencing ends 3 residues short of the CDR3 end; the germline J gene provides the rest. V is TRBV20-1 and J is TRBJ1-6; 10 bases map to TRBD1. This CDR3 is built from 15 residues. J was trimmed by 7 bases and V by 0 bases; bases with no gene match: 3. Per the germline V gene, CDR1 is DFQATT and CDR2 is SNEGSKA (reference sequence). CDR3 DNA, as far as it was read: TGCAGTGCTAGAGAGCGGGGACAGGGGAATTCACCC. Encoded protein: CSARERGQGNSP. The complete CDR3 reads CSARERGQGNSPLHF.

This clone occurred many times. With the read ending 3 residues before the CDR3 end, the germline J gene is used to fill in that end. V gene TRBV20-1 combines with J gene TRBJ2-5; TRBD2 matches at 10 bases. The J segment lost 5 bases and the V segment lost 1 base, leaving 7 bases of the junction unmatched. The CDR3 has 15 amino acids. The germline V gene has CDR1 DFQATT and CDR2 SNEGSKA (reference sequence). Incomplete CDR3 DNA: TGCAGTGCTAGAGTGAGCGGGGGGGGCGAGGAGACC. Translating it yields CSARVSGGGEET. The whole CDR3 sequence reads CSARVSGGGEETQYF.

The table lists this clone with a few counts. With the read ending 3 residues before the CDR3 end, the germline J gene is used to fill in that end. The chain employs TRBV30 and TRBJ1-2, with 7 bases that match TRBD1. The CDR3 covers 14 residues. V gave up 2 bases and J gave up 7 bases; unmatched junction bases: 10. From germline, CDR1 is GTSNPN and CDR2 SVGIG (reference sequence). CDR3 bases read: TGTGCCTGGAGTCTCGGAGGGGGCGAGAGTGGC. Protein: CAWSLGGGESG. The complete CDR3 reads CAWSLGGGESGYTF.

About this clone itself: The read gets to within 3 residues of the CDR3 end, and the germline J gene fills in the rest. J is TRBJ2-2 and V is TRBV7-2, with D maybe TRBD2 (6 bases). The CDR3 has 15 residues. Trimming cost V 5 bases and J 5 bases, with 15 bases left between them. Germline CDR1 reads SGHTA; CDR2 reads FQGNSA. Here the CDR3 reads CASSTGLSGTGELFF. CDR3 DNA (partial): TGTGCCAGCAGCACGGGACTTTCGGGGACCGGGGAG.